This T cell receptor (beta chain) came from a study of cytomegalovirus exposure and HLA in healthy donors. Turning to the study itself: About 77 million unique TCRs from HLA-typed donors made up an early data release. General study findings and limits: Most of the TCR beta V segments (in an earlier analysis) were productive either about 87% or about 30% of the time. Later examination showed HLA-associated TCR beta chains had greater clonal expansion than equally common others. Later, an analysis found that common viral pathogens appeared to be linked with several of the most significant clusters.

The PCR made use of 60 Vbeta and 13 Jbeta primers. Here immunoSEQ multiplex PCR was the method, and the copy in TCRdb shows in-frame clones only, minus some. The sample lists 95,000 or so clones, 81% occurring once. Turning to this clone: The antigen is undetermined.

There are 13 residues in the CDR3. The germline CDR1 and CDR2 sequences are ENHRY and SYGVKD. The chain has TRBV10-3 and TRBJ2-5, with TRBD1 matching over 7 bases. The better agreement between TRBJ2-7 and the DNA end casts doubt on the J call. The specimen sequenced was PBMCs. This TCR was recovered from a woman in her sixties or seventies in good health and CMV-seropositive. In nucleotides, the CDR3 is TGTGCCTCCAAAGGGGGCGAGAACTACGAGCAGTACTTC. Amino acids: CASKGGENYEQYF.